The 26 T cell receptor beta chains given below trace back to one sample, sequenced in a study of OX40 agonist ivuxolimab in advanced cancers. The repertoire was sequenced with immunoSEQ multiplex PCR; TCRdb's copy has only in-frame clones and lacks some. The sample shows 95,000 to 100,000 clones, approximately 80% of them seen only once. The source was CD4+ or CD8+ T cells sorted from blood, collected in a trial of the OX40 agonist ivuxolimab. The source is an adult with an advanced solid tumor such as melanoma, head and neck, liver or kidney cancer.

This rearrangement joins TRBV19 to TRBJ1-2, with a weak D call TRBD1 (5 bases). Germline V CDR1 and CDR2: LNHDA, SQIVND (reference sequence). V gave up 0 bases and J gave up 0 bases, with 17 bases separating them. The CDR3 runs 18 residues. CDR3 in amino acids: CASSIDVVGHTSNYGYTF. DNA for the CDR3: TGTGCCAGTAGTATAGACGTAGTAGGACATACTTCTAACTATGGCTACACCTTC.

This chain joins TRBV19 and TRBJ2-7; TRBD1 aligns across 12 bases. There are 13 residues in the CDR3. Unmatched junction bases numbered 1, after V lost 5 bases and J lost 5 bases. The germline V gene has CDR1 LNHDA and CDR2 SQIVND (reference sequence). CDR3 sequence (DNA): TGTGCCAGTAGTGGGACAGGGGGCAACGAGCAGTACTTC. Its protein is CASSGTGGNEQYF.

V is TRBV30 and J is TRBJ2-7, with a weak D call TRBD2 (6 bases). V gave up 3 bases and J gave up 2 bases, with 11 bases separating them. The CDR3 contains 13 residues. Per the germline V gene, CDR1 is GTSNPN and CDR2 is SVGIG (reference sequence). CDR3 loop: CAWSSGLPYEQYF. CDR3 sequence (DNA): TGTGCCTGGAGCTCGGGACTCCCCTACGAGCAGTACTTC.

This sequence joins TRBV28 and TRBJ1-5, with 9 positions matching TRBD1. Germline V lookup: CDR1 MDHEN, CDR2 SYDVKM. V lost 7 bases to trimming and J lost 6 bases; unmatched junction nucleotides: 7. The length of the CDR3 is 14 residues. CDR3 amino acids: CASTTQGASQPQHF. In nucleotides, the CDR3 is TGTGCCAGCACCACACAGGGGGCAAGTCAGCCCCAGCATTTT.

The chain employs TRBV14 and TRBJ2-7; unclear D gene. CDR3 size: 13 residues. Looked up from germline, CDR1 is SGHDN and CDR2 is FVKESK. Deletions cut 4 bases from V and 7 bases from J, with 14 bases between. The CDR3 spells CASSLRPSWEQYF. The CDR3 DNA reads TGTGCCAGCAGCCTGCGACCGAGCTGGGAGCAGTACTTC.

The J gene is TRBJ2-7, the V gene TRBV11-2, with 11 bases identical to TRBD1. V was pared by 5 bases and J by 6 bases, with 6 bases of the junction left unmatched. The germline gives CDR1 SGHAT, CDR2 FQNNGV. This CDR3 is built from 14 residues. The CDR3 nucleotides are TGTGCCAGCAGCAACGGACAGGGGGCGTCCGAGCAGTACTTC. This sequence encodes CASSNGQGASEQYF.

A note on this clone: The same CDR3 can be traced to other DNA sequences in this sample. This chain uses TRBV5-4 with TRBJ1-1; a possible D gene is TRBD1 (5 bases). Germline V gives CDR1 SGHNT, CDR2 YYREEE (reference sequence). Deletions cut 0 bases from V and 1 base from J, with 7 bases between. CDR3 length: 14 amino acids. The CDR3 coding sequence is TGTGCCAGCAGCTTGGCTGGGGCGAACACTGAAGCTTTCTTT. Residues: CASSLAGANTEAFF.

J is TRBJ1-2 and V is TRBV21-1. TRBV21-1 is annotated as a pseudogene. The CDR3 consists of 13 residues. The CDR3 bases are TGTGCCAGCAGCGGACCCCTGGACCCTGGCTACACCTTC. Protein sequence: CASSGPLDPGYTF.

The chain employs TRBV29-1 and TRBJ2-5; a weak D match, TRBD2 (5 bases). The germline gives CDR1 SQVTM, CDR2 ANQGSEA. This CDR3 comprises 11 residues. V lost 8 bases, J lost 5 bases, and 12 bases lay in between. The CDR3 loop is CSSAWRETQYF. The CDR3 bases are TGCAGCTCCGCCTGGAGGGAGACCCAGTACTTC.

The CDR3 is CASSFYGVDEQYF. DNA for the CDR3: TGTGCCAGCAGCTTTTATGGGGTTGACGAGCAGTACTTC. The chain links TRBV5-6 to TRBJ2-7; no clear D. The germline V and J ends were trimmed by 2 bases and 5 bases, with 11 bases remaining between them. Germline loops: CDR1 SGHDT, CDR2 YYEEEE. The CDR3 contains 13 residues.

This chain joins TRBV11-2 and TRBJ1-3, with 7 bases matching TRBD1. V shed 5 bases, J shed 0 bases, and the junction held 4 bases outside the gene matches. Germline V gene sequence: CDR1 SGHAT, CDR2 FQNNGV. CDR3 length equals 15 residues. For the CDR3, the DNA is TGTGCCAGCAGCCCCGGGACAGTCTCTGGAAACACCATATATTTT. Residues: CASSPGTVSGNTIYF.

The chain recombines TRBV6-4 with TRBJ1-1, with D uncertain. The CDR3 has 13 amino acids. V lost 6 bases, J lost 1 base, and 9 bases lay in between. The V gene's germline CDR1 is MRHNA and CDR2 SNTAGT. The CDR3 region is CASRRTTNTEAFF. Here the CDR3 DNA reads TGTGCCAGCAGGAGGACTACGAACACTGAAGCTTTCTTT.

Comment on this clone: Other DNA variants within this sample encode the same CDR3. V usage is TRBV7-9 and J usage is TRBJ1-3; D is unresolved. The CDR3 has 15 amino acids. The V and J ends lost 6 bases and 0 bases respectively, with 12 bases between them. CDR1 and CDR2 from the germline V gene are SEHNR and FQNEAQ (reference sequence). The CDR3 loop is CASRHTGNSGNTIYF. The CDR3 region has the DNA TGTGCCAGCAGGCATACGGGGAACTCTGGAAACACCATATATTTT.

The V and J genes are TRBV5-8 and TRBJ1-1, with 9 positions matching TRBD1. The V segment lost 8 bases and the J segment 5 bases; nucleotides outside the gene matches: 4. The germline V gene has CDR1 SGHTS and CDR2 YDEGEE. The CDR3 contains 12 residues. CDR3 sequence: CASYRGRTEAFF. CDR3 DNA: TGTGCCAGTTACAGGGGGCGAACTGAAGCTTTCTTT.

The chain carries TRBV7-9 and TRBJ2-1, with 10 bases fitting TRBD2. The CDR3 extends over 16 amino acids. V lost 7 bases, J lost 7 bases, and 13 bases stayed unmatched. CDR1 and CDR2 from the germline V gene are SEHNR and FQNEAQ (reference sequence). The CDR3 DNA follows: TGTGCCAGCACCCAGGGGAAGCGGGGGGGACGGAATGAGCAGTTCTTC. It encodes CASTQGKRGGRNEQFF.

The V and J genes are TRBV6-6 and TRBJ1-3, with D perhaps TRBD1 (6 bases). The germline V and J ends were trimmed by 8 bases and 4 bases, with 18 bases remaining between them. This CDR3 has 15 residues. Germline V gene lookup returns CDR1 MNHNY and CDR2 SVGAGI (reference sequence). This CDR3 reads CASGSQGSGGNTIYF. CDR3 DNA: TGTGCCAGCGGGTCCCAGGGGTCGGGCGGAAACACCATATATTTT.

There are a few counts of this clone. The CDR3 bases are TGTGCCAGCAGCGCCACGACAGGGGGCGCGAACACCGGGGAGCTGTTTTTT. It encodes CASSATTGGANTGELFF. The rearrangement joins TRBV5-8 to TRBJ2-2; 10 nucleotides agree with TRBD1. Trimming cost V 4 bases and J 0 bases; bases outside gene matches: 6. CDR1 is SGHTS, CDR2 YDEGEE, per germline. The CDR3 covers 17 residues.

V usage is TRBV19 and J usage is TRBJ1-1; TRBD1 matches 8 bases. The CDR3 extends over 15 amino acids. J gave up 4 bases and V 2 bases, and 6 bases lay outside the gene matches. Per the germline V gene, CDR1 is LNHDA and CDR2 is SQIVND (reference sequence). CDR3 region: CASSITHQGATEAFF. The CDR3 DNA sequence: TGTGCCAGTAGTATAACCCATCAGGGGGCCACTGAAGCTTTCTTT.

This clone was counted a single time. This sequence joins TRBV7-3 and TRBJ2-2, with 9 nucleotides matching TRBD1. The CDR3 consists of 16 residues. The V and J ends lost 0 bases and 4 bases, in that order; junction bases with no gene match: 3. Germline loops: CDR1 SGHTA, CDR2 FQGTGA. The CDR3 nucleotides read TGTGCCAGCAGCTTAACCGGACAGGGGAGCACCGGGGAGCTGTTTTTT. Its protein is CASSLTGQGSTGELFF.

The chain couples TRBV6-4 to TRBJ2-3, with unresolved D. The germline V gene encodes CDR1 MRHNA and CDR2 SNTAGT. This CDR3 is built from 13 residues. Trimming took 4 bases from V and 0 from J, leaving 5 bases between them. CDR3 bases: TGTGCCAGCAGTGCCGGGAGCACAGATACGCAGTATTTT. Translated: CASSAGSTDTQYF.

Points on this clone: At one end, the junction sequence differs from germline, possibly due to a read error. J is TRBJ1-2 and V is TRBV6-6; 7 bases line up with TRBD1. Germline CDR1 reads MNHNY; CDR2 reads SVGAGI (reference sequence). The CDR3 runs 14 residues. The CDR3 is CASSNLGQAYRYTF. CDR3 coding DNA: TGTGCCAGCAGCAACCTCGGACAGGCCTATCGCTACACCTTC.

The chain is built from TRBV19 and TRBJ2-2; 13 bases align to TRBD2. The V gene's germline CDR1 is LNHDA and CDR2 SQIVND (reference sequence). V lost 5 bases, J lost 1 base, and 13 bases stayed unmatched. The CDR3 length is 20 residues. DNA of the CDR3: TGTGCCAGTAGTCTCCTGGGAGGGGGACTAGCGGGAAAGAACACCGGGGAGCTGTTTTTT. As protein: CASSLLGGGLAGKNTGELFF. Based on the CDR3 plus reference TRBV19 and TRBJ2-2, the full variable domain is DGGITQSPKYLFRKEGQNVTLSCEQNLNHDAMYWYRQDPGQGLRLIYYSQIVNDFQKGDIAEGYSVSREKKESFPLTVTSAQKNPTAFYLCASSLLGGGLAGKNTGELFFGEGSRLTVL.

V gene TRBV4-1 combines with J gene TRBJ2-5; 12 positions match TRBD2. This CDR3 contains 19 residues. V gave up 1 base and J gave up 3 bases; unmatched junction bases: 12. The germline V gene encodes CDR1 MGHRA and CDR2 YSYEKL. Here the CDR3 DNA reads TGCGCCAGCAGCCAAGGGGAATCTAGACTAGCGGGAGTAGAAGAGACCCAGTACTTC. It yields the protein CASSQGESRLAGVEETQYF.

CDR3 amino acids: CASSSLGLAGARDEQYF. The CDR3 DNA follows: TGTGCCAGCAGCTCCCTCGGACTAGCGGGGGCTCGGGACGAGCAGTACTTC. The genes are TRBV7-9 and TRBJ2-5; 13 bases are a match to TRBD2. The assigned J gene may be wrong: the sequence end matches TRBJ2-7 better. From germline, CDR1 is SEHNR and CDR2 FQNEAQ (reference sequence). CDR3 length: 17 residues.

The chain combines TRBV14 with TRBJ2-1, with TRBD2 matching 14 bases. Per the germline V gene, CDR1 is SGHDN and CDR2 is FVKESK. The CDR3 length is 19 residues. V lost 4 bases and J lost 2; bases outside the gene matches: 10. CDR3 region: CASSPTSGRAPPPYNEQFF. The DNA of the CDR3 is TGTGCCAGCAGCCCGACTAGCGGGAGGGCCCCCCCTCCCTACAATGAGCAGTTCTTC.

The chain joins TRBV27 to TRBJ1-5, with D possibly matching TRBD1 (5 bases). The germline V and J ends were trimmed by 6 bases and 5 bases, with 8 bases remaining between them. CDR1 is MNHEY and CDR2 is SMNVEV in the germline V gene (reference sequence). This CDR3 is built from 12 residues. CDR3 protein: CASRQGHQPQHF. In nucleotides, the CDR3 is TGTGCCAGCAGGCAGGGTCATCAGCCCCAGCATTTT.